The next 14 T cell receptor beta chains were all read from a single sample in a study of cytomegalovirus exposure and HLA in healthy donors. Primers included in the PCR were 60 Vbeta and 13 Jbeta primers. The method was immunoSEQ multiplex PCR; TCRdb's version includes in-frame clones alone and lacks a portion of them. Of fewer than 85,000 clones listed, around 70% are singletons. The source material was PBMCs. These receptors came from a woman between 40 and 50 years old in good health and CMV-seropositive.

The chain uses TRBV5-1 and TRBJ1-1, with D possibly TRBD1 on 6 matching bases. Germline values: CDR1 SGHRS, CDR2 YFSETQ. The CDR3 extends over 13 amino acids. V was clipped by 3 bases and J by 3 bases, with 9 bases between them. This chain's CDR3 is CASSWTADTEAFF. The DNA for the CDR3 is TGCGCCAGCAGCTGGACAGCTGACACTGAAGCTTTCTTT.

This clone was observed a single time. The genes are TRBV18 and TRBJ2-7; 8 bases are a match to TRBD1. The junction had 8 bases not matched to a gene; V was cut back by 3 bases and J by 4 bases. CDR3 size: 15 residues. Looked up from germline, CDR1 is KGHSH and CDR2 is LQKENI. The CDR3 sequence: CASSPGQGASYEQYF. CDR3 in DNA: TGTGCCAGCTCACCTGGGCAGGGGGCTTCATACGAGCAGTACTTC.

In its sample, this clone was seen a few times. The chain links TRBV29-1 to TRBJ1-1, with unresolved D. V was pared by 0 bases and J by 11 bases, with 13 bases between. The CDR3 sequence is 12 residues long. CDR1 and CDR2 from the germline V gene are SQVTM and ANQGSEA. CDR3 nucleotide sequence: TGCAGCGTTGAAGATTCTTACGGGTCGGCTTTCTTT. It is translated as CSVEDSYGSAFF.

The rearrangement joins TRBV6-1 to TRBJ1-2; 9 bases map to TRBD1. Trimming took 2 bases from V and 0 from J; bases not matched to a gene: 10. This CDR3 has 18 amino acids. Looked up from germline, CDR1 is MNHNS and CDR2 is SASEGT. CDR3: CASSETPSGTGSNYGYTF. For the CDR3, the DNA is TGTGCCAGCAGTGAAACCCCCTCCGGGACAGGGTCTAACTATGGCTACACCTTC.

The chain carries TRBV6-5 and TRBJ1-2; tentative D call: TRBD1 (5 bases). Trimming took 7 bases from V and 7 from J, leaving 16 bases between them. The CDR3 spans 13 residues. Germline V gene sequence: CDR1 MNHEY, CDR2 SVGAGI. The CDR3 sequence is CASNQVIGGGYTF. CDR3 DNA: TGTGCCAGCAACCAAGTGATCGGGGGTGGCTACACCTTC.

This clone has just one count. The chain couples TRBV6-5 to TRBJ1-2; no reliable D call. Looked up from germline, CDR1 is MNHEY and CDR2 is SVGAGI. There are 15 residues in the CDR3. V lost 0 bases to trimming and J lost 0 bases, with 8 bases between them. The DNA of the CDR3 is TGTGCCAGCAGTTACTCCGGCGGATCTAACTATGGCTACACCTTC. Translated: CASSYSGGSNYGYTF.

This CDR3 reads CASSPGGSLGETQYF. The CDR3 DNA follows: TGCGCCAGCAGCCCCGGAGGGTCCCTAGGAGAGACCCAGTACTTC. V usage is TRBV5-1 and J usage is TRBJ2-5; weak D call: TRBD2 (6 bases). This CDR3 comprises 15 residues. In germline, CDR1 is SGHRS, CDR2 YFSETQ. The V end lost 4 bases, the J end lost 4 bases, and 17 bases lay between the germline ends.

The CDR3 DNA reads TGTGCCAGCAGCCTGGGGACAGGGGGAATGGGGAATTCACCCCTCCACTTT. It codes for CASSLGTGGMGNSPLHF. This sequence joins TRBV7-2 and TRBJ1-6, with 11 bases aligning to TRBD1. J was trimmed by 7 bases and V by 5 bases; bases with no gene match: 10. This CDR3 spans 17 amino acids. Germline-derived CDR1 and CDR2 are SGHTA and FQGNSA.

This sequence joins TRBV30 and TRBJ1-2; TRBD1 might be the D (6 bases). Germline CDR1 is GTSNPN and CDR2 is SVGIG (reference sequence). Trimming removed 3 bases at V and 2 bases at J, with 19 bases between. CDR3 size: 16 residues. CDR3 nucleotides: TGTGCCTGGAGCGTACTTTCTCTGGGACAAAACTATGGCTACACCTTC. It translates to CAWSVLSLGQNYGYTF.

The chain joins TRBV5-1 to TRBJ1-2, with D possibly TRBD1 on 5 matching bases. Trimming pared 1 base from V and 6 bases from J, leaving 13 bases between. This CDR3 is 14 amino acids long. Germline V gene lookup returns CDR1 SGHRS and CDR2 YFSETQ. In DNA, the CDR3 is TGCGCCAGCAGCTTGCTCAGGGTGACCGATGGCTACACCTTC. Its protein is CASSLLRVTDGYTF.

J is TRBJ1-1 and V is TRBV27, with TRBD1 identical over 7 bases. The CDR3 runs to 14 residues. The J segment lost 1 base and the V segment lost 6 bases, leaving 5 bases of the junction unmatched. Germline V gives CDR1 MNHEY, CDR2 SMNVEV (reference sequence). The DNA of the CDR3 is TGTGCCAGCAGACGGGACAGTTGGAACACTGAAGCTTTCTTT. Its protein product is CASRRDSWNTEAFF.

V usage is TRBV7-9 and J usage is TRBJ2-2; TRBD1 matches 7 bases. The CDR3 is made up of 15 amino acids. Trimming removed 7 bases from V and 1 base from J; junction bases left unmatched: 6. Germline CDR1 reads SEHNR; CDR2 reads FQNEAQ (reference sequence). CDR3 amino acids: CASIPGQWNTGELFF. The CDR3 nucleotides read TGTGCCAGCATCCCGGGACAGTGGAACACCGGGGAGCTGTTTTTT. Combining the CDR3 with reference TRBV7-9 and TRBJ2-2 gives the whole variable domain DTGVSQNPRHKITKRGQNVTFRCDPISEHNRLYWYRQTLGQGPEFLTYFQNEAQLEKSRLLSDRFSAERPKGSFSTLEIQRTEQGDSAMYLCASIPGQWNTGELFFGEGSRLTVL.

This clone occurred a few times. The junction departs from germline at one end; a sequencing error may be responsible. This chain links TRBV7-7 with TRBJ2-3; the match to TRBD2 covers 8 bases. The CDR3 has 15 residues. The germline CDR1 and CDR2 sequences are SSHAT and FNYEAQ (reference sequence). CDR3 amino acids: CASSPGREGTDTQYF. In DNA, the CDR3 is TGTGCTAGCAGCCCCGGGAGGGAGGGCACAGATACGCAGTATTTT.

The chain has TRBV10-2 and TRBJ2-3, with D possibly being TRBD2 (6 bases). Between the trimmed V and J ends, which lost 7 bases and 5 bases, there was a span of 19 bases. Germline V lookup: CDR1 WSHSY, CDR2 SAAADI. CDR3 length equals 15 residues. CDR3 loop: CASNRAGEGVDTQYF. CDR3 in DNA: TGCGCCAGCAACAGAGCGGGTGAGGGAGTAGATACGCAGTATTTT.